This T cell receptor beta chain derives from a study of response to subunit inactivated influenza vaccine. Trimming removed 0 bases from V and 3 bases from J, with 8 bases in between. The CDR3 consists of 14 residues. CDR1 SGHRS and CDR2 YFSETQ come from the germline V gene. TCRdb used MiXCR to reprocess the RT-PCR reads, holding one entry per CDR3 protein. The table lists just under 550,000 distinct CDR3 sequences, around 25% of them singletons. This same sample was also part of a study on T cells expressing NK-cell markers. That paper states: 5'RACE template switching with UMIs produced the TCR beta cDNA.

The chain joins TRBV5-1 to TRBJ2-3; tentative D call: TRBD1 (5 bases). The clonotype originates from a middle-aged man who received an inactivated influenza vaccine. The source was CD4+ T cells sorted from PBMCs, collected less than 13 days after vaccination. The CDR3 protein is CASSLADRTDTQYF. The CDR3 DNA reads as TGCGCCAGCAGCTTGGCCGACAGAACAGATACGCAGTATTTT.